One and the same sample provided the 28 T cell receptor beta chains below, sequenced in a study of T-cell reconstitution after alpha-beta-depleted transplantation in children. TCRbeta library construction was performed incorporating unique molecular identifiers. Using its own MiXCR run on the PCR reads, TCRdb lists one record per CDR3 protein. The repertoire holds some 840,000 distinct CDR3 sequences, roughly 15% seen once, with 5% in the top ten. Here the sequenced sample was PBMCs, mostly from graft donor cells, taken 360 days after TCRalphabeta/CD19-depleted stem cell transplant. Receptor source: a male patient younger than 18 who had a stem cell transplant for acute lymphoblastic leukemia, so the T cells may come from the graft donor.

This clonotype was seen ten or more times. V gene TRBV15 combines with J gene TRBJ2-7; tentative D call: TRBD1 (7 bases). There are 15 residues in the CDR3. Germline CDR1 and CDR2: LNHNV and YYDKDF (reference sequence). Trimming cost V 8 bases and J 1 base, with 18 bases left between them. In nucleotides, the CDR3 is TGTGCCACCGGGGGGCCGGGACAGCCGTCCTACGAGCAGTACTTC. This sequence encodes CATGGPGQPSYEQYF.

CDR3 nucleotide sequence: TGTGCCAGCAGTTTAGCGGGCAGTGGCCAGCCCCAGCATTTT. Translated, it gives CASSLAGSGQPQHF. The chain joins TRBV27 to TRBJ1-5, with D uncertain. Between the trimmed V and J ends, which lost 2 bases and 7 bases, there was a span of 12 bases. The CDR3 loop spans 14 amino acids. The germline gives CDR1 MNHEY, CDR2 SMNVEV (reference sequence).

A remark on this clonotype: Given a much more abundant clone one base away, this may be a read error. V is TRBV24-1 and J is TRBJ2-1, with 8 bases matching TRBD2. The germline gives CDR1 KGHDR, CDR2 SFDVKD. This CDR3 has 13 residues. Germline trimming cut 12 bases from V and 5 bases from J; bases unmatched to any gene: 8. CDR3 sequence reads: CAAAGVNHNEQFF. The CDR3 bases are TGTGCCGCAGCGGGAGTTAACCACAATGAGCAGTTCTTC.

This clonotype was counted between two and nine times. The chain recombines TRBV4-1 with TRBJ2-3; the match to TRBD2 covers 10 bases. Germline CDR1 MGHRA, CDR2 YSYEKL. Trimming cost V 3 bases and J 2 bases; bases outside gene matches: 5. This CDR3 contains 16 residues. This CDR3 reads CASSHPGLAYTDTQYF. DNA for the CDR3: TGCGCCAGCAGCCACCCGGGACTAGCGTACACAGATACGCAGTATTTT.

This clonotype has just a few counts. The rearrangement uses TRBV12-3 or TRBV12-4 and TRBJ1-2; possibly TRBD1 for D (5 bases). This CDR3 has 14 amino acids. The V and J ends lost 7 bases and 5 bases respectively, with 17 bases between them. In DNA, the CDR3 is TGTGCCAGCACCTCCGACAGCCGCTTGTATGGCTACACCTTC. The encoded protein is CASTSDSRLYGYTF.

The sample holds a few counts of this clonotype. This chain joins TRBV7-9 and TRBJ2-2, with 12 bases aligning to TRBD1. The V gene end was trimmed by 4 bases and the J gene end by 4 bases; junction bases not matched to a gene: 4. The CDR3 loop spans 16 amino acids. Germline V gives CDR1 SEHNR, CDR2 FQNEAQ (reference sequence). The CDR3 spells CASSSGTGGTTGELFF. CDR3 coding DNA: TGTGCCAGCAGCTCCGGGACAGGGGGCACCACCGGGGAGCTGTTTTTT.

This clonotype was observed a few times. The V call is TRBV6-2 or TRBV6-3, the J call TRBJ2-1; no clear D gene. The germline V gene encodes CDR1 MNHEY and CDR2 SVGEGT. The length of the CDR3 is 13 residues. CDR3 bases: TGTTCAACAGAGGATAGCTCCTACAATGAGCAGTTCTTC. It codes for CSTEDSSYNEQFF.

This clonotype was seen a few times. CDR3 in amino acids: CASSPWGGRETQYF. The CDR3 DNA is TGTGCCAGCAGTCCATGGGGAGGGAGGGAGACCCAGTACTTC. V and J are TRBV25-1 and TRBJ2-5; 7 bases fit TRBD2. Germline trimming cut 5 bases from V and 5 bases from J; bases unmatched to any gene: 8. Germline V CDR1 and CDR2: MGHDK, SYGVNS. This CDR3 is built from 14 residues.

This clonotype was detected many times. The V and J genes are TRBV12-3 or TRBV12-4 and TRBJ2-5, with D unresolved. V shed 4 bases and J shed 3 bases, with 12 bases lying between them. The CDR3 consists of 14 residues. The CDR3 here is CASSSLNGKETQYF. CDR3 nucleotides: TGTGCCAGCAGTTCCCTCAACGGAAAAGAGACCCAGTACTTC.

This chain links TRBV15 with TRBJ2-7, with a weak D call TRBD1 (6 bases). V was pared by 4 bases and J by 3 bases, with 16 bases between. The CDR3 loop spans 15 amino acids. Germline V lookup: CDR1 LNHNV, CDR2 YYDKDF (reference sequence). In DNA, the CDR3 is TGTGCCACCAGCACTAGTCCCAGGGGATACTACGAGCAGTACTTC. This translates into CATSTSPRGYYEQYF. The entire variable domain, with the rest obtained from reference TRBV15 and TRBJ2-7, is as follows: DAMVIQNPRYQVTQFGKPVTLSCSQTLNHNVMYWYQQKSSQAPKLLFHYYDKDFNNEADTPDNFQSRRPNTSFCFLDIRSPGLGDTAMYLCATSTSPRGYYEQYFGPGTRLTVT.

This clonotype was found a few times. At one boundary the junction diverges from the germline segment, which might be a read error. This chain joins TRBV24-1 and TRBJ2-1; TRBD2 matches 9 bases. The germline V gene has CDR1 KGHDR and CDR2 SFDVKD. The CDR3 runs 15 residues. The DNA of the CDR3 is TGTGCCACCACTGATGGGACTAGCAGATACAATGAGCAGTTCTTC. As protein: CATTDGTSRYNEQFF.

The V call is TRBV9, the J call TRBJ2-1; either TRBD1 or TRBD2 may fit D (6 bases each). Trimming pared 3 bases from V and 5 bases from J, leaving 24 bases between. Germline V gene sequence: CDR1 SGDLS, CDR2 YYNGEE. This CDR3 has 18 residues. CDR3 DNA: TGTGCCAGCAGCGCTTTTTGGGGGGCCCTCACCCGTGACAATGAGCAGTTCTTC. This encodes CASSAFWGALTRDNEQFF.

DNA of the CDR3: TGTGCCAGCAGCGTAGACAGGGCTGGAAACACCATATATTTT. Translating it yields CASSVDRAGNTIYF. The chain couples TRBV9 to TRBJ1-3; maybe TRBD1 (6 bases). V lost 0 bases and J 2 bases, leaving 6 bases between the germline ends. CDR1 SGDLS and CDR2 YYNGEE come from the germline V gene. There are 14 residues in the CDR3.

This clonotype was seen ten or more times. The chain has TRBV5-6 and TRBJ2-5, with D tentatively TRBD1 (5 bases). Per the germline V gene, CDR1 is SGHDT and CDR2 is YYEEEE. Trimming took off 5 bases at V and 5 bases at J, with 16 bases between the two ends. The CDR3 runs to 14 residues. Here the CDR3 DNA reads TGTGCCAGCAGTTTTCCCAGGGCGGCGGAGACCCAGTACTTC. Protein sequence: CASSFPRAAETQYF.

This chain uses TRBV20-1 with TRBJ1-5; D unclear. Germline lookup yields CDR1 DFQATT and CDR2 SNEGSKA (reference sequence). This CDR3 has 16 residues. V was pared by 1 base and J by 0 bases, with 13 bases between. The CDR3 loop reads CSARVPRSSSNQPQHF. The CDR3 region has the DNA TGCAGTGCTAGAGTTCCACGGTCATCTAGCAATCAGCCCCAGCATTTT.

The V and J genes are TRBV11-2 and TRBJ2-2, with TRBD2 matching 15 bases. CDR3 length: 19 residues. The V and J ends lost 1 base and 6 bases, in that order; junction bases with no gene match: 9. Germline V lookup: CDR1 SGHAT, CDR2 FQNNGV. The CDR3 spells CASSLVRGLAGGKAGELFF. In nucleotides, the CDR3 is TGTGCCAGCAGCTTAGTCAGGGGACTAGCGGGAGGAAAAGCCGGGGAGCTGTTTTTT.

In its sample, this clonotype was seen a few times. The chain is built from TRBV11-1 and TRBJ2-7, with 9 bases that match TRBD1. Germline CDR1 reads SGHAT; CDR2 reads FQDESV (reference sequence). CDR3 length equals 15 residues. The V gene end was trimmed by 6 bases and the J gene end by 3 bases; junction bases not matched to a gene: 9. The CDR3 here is CASSPAGQGHYEQYF. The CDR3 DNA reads TGTGCCAGCAGTCCCGCCGGACAGGGGCACTACGAGCAGTACTTC.

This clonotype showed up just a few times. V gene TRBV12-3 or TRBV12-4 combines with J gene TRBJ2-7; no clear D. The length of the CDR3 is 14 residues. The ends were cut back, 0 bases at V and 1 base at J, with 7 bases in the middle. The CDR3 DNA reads TGTGCCAGCAGTTTAGCGAGACGGTCCTACGAGCAGTACTTC. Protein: CASSLARRSYEQYF.

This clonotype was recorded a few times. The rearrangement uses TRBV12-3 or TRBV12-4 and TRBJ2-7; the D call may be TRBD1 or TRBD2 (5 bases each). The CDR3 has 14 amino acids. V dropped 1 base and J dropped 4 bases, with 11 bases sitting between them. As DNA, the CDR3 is TGTGCCAGCAGTTTAGGGGGGAGTCAGTACGAGCAGTACTTC. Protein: CASSLGGSQYEQYF.

DNA for the CDR3: TGTGCCAGCAGTGCCGGGACAGGAACCGAGCAGTACTTC. Translated, it gives CASSAGTGTEQYF. The rearrangement links TRBV27 to TRBJ2-7, with 8 nucleotides matching TRBD1. Germline V lookup: CDR1 MNHEY, CDR2 SMNVEV (reference sequence). The trim removed 5 bases at V and 6 bases at J, leaving 6 bases unmatched. The CDR3 consists of 13 residues.

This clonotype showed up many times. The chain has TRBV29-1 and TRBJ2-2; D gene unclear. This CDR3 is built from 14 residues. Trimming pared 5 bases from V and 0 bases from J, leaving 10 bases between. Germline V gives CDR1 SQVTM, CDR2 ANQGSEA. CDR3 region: CSVYGPPNTGELFF. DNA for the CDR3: TGCAGCGTTTACGGGCCACCGAACACCGGGGAGCTGTTTTTT.

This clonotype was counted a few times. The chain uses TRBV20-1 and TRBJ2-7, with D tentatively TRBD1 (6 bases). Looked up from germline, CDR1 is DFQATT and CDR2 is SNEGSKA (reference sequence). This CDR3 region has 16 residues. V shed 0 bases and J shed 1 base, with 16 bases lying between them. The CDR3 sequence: CSARDRQDTPSYEQYF. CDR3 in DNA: TGCAGTGCTAGAGACCGACAGGATACCCCTTCCTACGAGCAGTACTTC.

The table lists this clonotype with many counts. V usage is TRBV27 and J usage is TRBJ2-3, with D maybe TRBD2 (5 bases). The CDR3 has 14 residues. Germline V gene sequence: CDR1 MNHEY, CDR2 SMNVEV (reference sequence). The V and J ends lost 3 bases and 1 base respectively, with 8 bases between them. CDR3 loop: CASSLRRGTDTQYF. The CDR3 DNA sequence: TGTGCCAGCAGTTTGCGGCGGGGCACAGATACGCAGTATTTT.

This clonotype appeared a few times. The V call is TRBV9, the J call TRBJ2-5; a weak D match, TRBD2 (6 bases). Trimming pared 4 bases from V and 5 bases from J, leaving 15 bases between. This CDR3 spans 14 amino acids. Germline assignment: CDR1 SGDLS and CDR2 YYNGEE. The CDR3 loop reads CASSPYGGHETQYF. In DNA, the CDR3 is TGTGCCAGCAGCCCCTATGGAGGGCACGAGACCCAGTACTTC.

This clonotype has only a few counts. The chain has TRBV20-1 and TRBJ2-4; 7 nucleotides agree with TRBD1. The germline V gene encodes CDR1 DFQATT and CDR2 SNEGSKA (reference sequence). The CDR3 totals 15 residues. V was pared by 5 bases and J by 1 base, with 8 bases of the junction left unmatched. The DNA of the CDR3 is TGCAGTGCTGATTCAGGGGGTCTTGCCAAAAACATTCAGTACTTC. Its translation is CSADSGGLAKNIQYF.

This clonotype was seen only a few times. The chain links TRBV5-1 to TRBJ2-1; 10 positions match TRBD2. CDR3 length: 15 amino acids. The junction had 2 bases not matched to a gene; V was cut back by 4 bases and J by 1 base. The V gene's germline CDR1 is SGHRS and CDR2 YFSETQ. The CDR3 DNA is TGCGCCAGCAGCACACTAGCGGGATCCTACAATGAGCAGTTCTTC. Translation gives CASSTLAGSYNEQFF.

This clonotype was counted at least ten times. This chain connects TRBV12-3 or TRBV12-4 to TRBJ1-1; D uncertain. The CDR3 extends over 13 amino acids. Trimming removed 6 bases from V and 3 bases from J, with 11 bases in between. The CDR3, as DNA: TGTGCCAGCAGCCCTAGAAAGGACACTGAAGCTTTCTTT. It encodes CASSPRKDTEAFF.

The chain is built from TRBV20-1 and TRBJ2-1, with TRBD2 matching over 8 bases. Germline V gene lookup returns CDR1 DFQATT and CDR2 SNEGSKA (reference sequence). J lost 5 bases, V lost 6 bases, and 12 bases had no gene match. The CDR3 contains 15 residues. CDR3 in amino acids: CSAPGSGLANNEQFF. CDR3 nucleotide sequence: TGCAGTGCACCGGGCAGTGGACTAGCAAACAATGAGCAGTTCTTC.